This TCR beta chain emerged from a study of blood T cell repertoires in COVID-19. Across the study: Collection of acute and convalescent COVID-19 samples took place in the United States, Italy and Spain.

This CDR3 has 15 residues. V shed 2 bases and J shed 2 bases, with 14 bases lying between them. The germline V gene has CDR1 SGHRS and CDR2 YFSETQ. The method was immunoSEQ multiplex PCR; TCRdb's version includes in-frame clones alone and lacks a portion of them. The data contain over 110,000 clones, under 90% of them singletons. The V gene is TRBV5-1, the J gene TRBJ2-7; D may be TRBD2 (5 bases). Sequenced input: peripheral blood. This clonotype originated in a human donor in a cohort sampled during active COVID-19. This chain's CDR3 is CASSFSAETTYEQYF. CDR3 nucleotide sequence: TGCGCCAGCAGCTTCAGTGCAGAGACTACCTACGAGCAGTACTTC. The variable domain in full, completed from reference TRBV5-1 and TRBJ2-7, reads KAGVTQTPRYLIKTRGQQVTLSCSPISGHRSVSWYQQTPGQGLQFLFEYFSETQRNKGNFPGRFSGRQFSNSRSEMNVSTLELGDSALYLCASSFSAETTYEQYFGPGTRLTVT.